Presented here are 31 T cell receptor beta chains from one specimen sequenced in a study of blood T cell repertoires in COVID-19. Method: immunoSEQ multiplex PCR; TCRdb's copy keeps in-frame clones and lacks some. The top ten hold over 12% of the sample, which has 200,000 to 250,000 clones, around 89% seen once. The sequenced sample consisted of PBMCs or T cells enriched from blood (not recorded which). Receptors were obtained from a man aged 30-40 years who had been exposed to COVID-19.

This chain links TRBV10-1 with TRBJ1-5, with D possibly matching TRBD1 (5 bases). V was trimmed by 9 bases and J by 4 bases, leaving 16 bases between them. Germline V CDR1 and CDR2: WNHNN, SYGVQD (reference sequence). The CDR3 has 14 amino acids. The CDR3 spells CASKPRQTNQPQHF. The CDR3 bases are TGCGCCAGTAAGCCCCGACAGACAAATCAGCCCCAGCATTTT.

As to this clone: The sample holds other DNA sequences that translate to the same CDR3. V and J are TRBV5-4 and TRBJ1-6; 7 nucleotides agree with TRBD1. The V and J ends lost 0 bases and 7 bases, in that order; junction bases with no gene match: 1. The germline V gene has CDR1 SGHNT and CDR2 YYREEE (reference sequence). This CDR3 region has 14 residues. The CDR3 is CASSLGQGNSPLHF. The DNA for the CDR3 is TGTGCCAGCAGCTTGGGACAGGGCAATTCACCCCTCCACTTT.

This chain joins TRBV30 and TRBJ2-7, with a possible D match to TRBD2 (5 bases). Germline lookup yields CDR1 GTSNPN and CDR2 SVGIG (reference sequence). Trimming pared 3 bases from V and 1 base from J, leaving 13 bases between. This CDR3 comprises 14 residues. The CDR3 nucleotides are TGTGCCTGGAGCGCCTGGACTTCTTCCTACGAGCAGTACTTC. Its translation: CAWSAWTSSYEQYF.

The chain carries TRBV10-3 and TRBJ2-3; TRBD2 aligns across 7 bases. The junction had 10 bases not matched to a gene; V was cut back by 7 bases and J by 3 bases. The germline CDR1 and CDR2 sequences are ENHRY and SYGVKD. The CDR3 runs 15 residues. CDR3 sequence: CAIKIRGEQTDTQYF. CDR3 nucleotide sequence: TGTGCCATCAAGATTCGGGGGGAACAAACAGATACGCAGTATTTT.

This chain uses TRBV3-1 (or the pseudogene TRBV3-2) with TRBJ2-3, with 9 positions matching TRBD2. The CDR3 is 17 residues long. V gave up 3 bases and J gave up 5 bases; unmatched junction bases: 12. Germline V lookup: CDR1 LGHDT, CDR2 YNNKEL (reference sequence). The CDR3 DNA is TGTGCCAGCAGCCATCCTCGGGGCGGGGGGGCCGGAGATACGCAGTATTTT. It specifies CASSHPRGGGAGDTQYF.

The V gene is TRBV2, the J gene TRBJ1-5, with 9 nucleotides matching TRBD1. V shed 6 bases and J 1 base; nucleotides not matched to a gene: 7. CDR1 SNHLY and CDR2 FYNNEI come from the germline V gene. CDR3 size: 16 residues. CDR3 loop: CASSPRGQGSNQPQHF. CDR3 nucleotides: TGTGCCAGCAGCCCTAGGGGACAGGGAAGCAATCAGCCCCAGCATTTT.

This chain joins TRBV15 and TRBJ2-7, with TRBD1 matching over 12 bases. V trimming: 8 bases; J trimming: 4 bases; junction bases outside the gene matches: 6. This CDR3 has 14 residues. Germline V gives CDR1 LNHNV, CDR2 YYDKDF (reference sequence). CDR3 region: CATRRDRGPYEQYF. The CDR3 DNA reads TGTGCCACCCGAAGGGACAGGGGGCCGTACGAGCAGTACTTC.

This rearrangement joins TRBV27 to TRBJ1-1, with 8 bases lining up with TRBD1. Germline CDR1 is MNHEY and CDR2 is SMNVEV (reference sequence). V lost 5 bases to trimming and J lost 1 base; unmatched junction nucleotides: 6. CDR3 length: 15 amino acids. The CDR3 loop reads CASSQDRGSNTEAFF. The DNA for the CDR3 is TGTGCCAGCAGTCAAGACAGGGGCTCGAACACTGAAGCTTTCTTT.

This clone is labeled medium-sized. In nucleotides, the CDR3 is TGTGCCAGCAGCTTAGCGCAGGGGAGGGGAATGGCTGGGGCCAACGTCCTGACTTTC. Translation gives CASSLAQGRGMAGANVLTF. The V call is TRBV7-9, the J call TRBJ2-6; TRBD2 is a possible D gene (7 bases). This CDR3 spans 19 amino acids. The germline gives CDR1 SEHNR, CDR2 FQNEAQ (reference sequence). Trimming removed 0 bases at V and 2 bases at J, with 17 bases between.

CDR3 sequence: CASSPWTANSGANVLTF. In nucleotides, the CDR3 is TGCGCCAGCAGCCCCTGGACAGCAAACTCTGGGGCCAACGTCCTGACTTTC. The chain links TRBV4-1 to TRBJ2-6; a weak D match, TRBD1 (6 bases). The germline V and J ends were trimmed by 4 bases and 0 bases, with 13 bases remaining between them. This CDR3 comprises 17 residues. Per germline, CDR1 MGHRA and CDR2 YSYEKL.

CDR3 loop: CASSIDRSGDSPLHF. Written as DNA, the CDR3 is TGTGCCAGCAGCATAGACAGATCAGGTGATTCACCCCTCCACTTT. The chain has TRBV7-2 and TRBJ1-6; possible D gene TRBD1, 5 bases. Germline CDR1 and CDR2: SGHTA and FQGNSA. CDR3 length: 15 residues. V lost 5 bases, J lost 8 bases, and 16 bases lay in between.

The chain combines TRBV6-2 or TRBV6-3 with TRBJ2-5; D call uncertain. This CDR3 has 13 residues. Trimming removed 1 base from V and 4 bases from J, with 7 bases in between. Germline loops: CDR1 MNHEY, CDR2 SVGEGT. CDR3: CASSYYGRETQYF. The CDR3 region has the DNA TGTGCCAGCAGTTACTATGGCAGAGAGACCCAGTACTTC.

A few counts support this clone. The rearrangement links TRBV5-6 to TRBJ2-7, with a tentative D call TRBD2 (8 bases). The CDR3 is 15 residues long. Germline V gene sequence: CDR1 SGHDT, CDR2 YYEEEE. Trimming shortened V by 0 bases and J by 2 bases, and 12 bases separated the two germline ends. For the CDR3, the DNA is TGTGCCAGCAGCTTGGCCGGGAGGGGGCCCTACGAGCAGTACTTC. Translating it yields CASSLAGRGPYEQYF.

The CDR3 DNA reads as TGTGCCAGCTCAACCTCCTCCGGCAGGGTCATGTCGCCCCTCCACTTT. The encoded protein is CASSTSSGRVMSPLHF. The chain joins TRBV11-2 to TRBJ1-6, with a weak D call TRBD1 (5 bases). This CDR3 comprises 16 residues. V lost 8 bases and J lost 13, with 27 bases in between. Germline CDR1 and CDR2: SGHAT and FQNNGV.

The V call is TRBV29-1, the J call TRBJ1-1, with D maybe TRBD1 (5 bases). The CDR3 consists of 12 residues. Germline CDR1 reads SQVTM; CDR2 reads ANQGSEA. Trimming stripped 7 bases from V and 4 bases from J, with 13 bases between. This chain's CDR3 is CSAARGGTEAFF. CDR3 sequence (DNA): TGCAGCGCGGCAAGGGGCGGCACTGAAGCTTTCTTT.

The J gene is TRBJ1-5, the V gene TRBV5-6; TRBD1 might be the D (5 bases). The V gene lost 3 bases and the J gene lost 3 bases, with 13 bases spanning the gap. This CDR3 region has 15 residues. CDR1 and CDR2 (germline): SGHDT, YYEEEE. CDR3 sequence reads: CASSSVRQINQPQHF. For the CDR3, the DNA is TGTGCCAGCAGCTCGGTACGACAGATCAATCAGCCCCAGCATTTT.

As DNA, the CDR3 is TGTGCCAGCAGTTACACTGGCGAGCAGTACTTC. Its protein product is CASSYTGEQYF. The V call is TRBV6-2 or TRBV6-3, the J call TRBJ2-7; D not resolved. Deletions cut 2 bases from V and 6 bases from J, with 5 bases between. Germline V gene sequence: CDR1 MNHEY, CDR2 SVGEGT. The CDR3 totals 11 residues.

This sequence joins TRBV5-4 and TRBJ1-4; D gene uncertain. The germline V gene has CDR1 SGHNT and CDR2 YYREEE (reference sequence). The length of the CDR3 is 13 residues. Trimming shortened V by 2 bases and J by 7 bases, and 9 bases separated the two germline ends. The CDR3 region has the DNA TGTGCCAGCAGCTTTTCGGGAGGTGAAAAACTGTTTTTT. Its translation is CASSFSGGEKLFF.

This rearrangement joins TRBV9 to TRBJ2-1, with TRBD2 matching 10 bases. The junction had 6 bases not matched to a gene; V was cut back by 0 bases and J by 0 bases. This CDR3 spans 18 amino acids. CDR1 is SGDLS and CDR2 is YYNGEE in the germline V gene. CDR3 residues: CASSVGLAGESSYNEQFF. As DNA, the CDR3 is TGTGCCAGCAGCGTAGGTCTAGCGGGGGAAAGCTCCTACAATGAGCAGTTCTTC.

The chain links TRBV5-4 to TRBJ2-7; 7 nucleotides agree with TRBD2. J gave up 1 base and V 5 bases, and 12 bases lay outside the gene matches. This CDR3 contains 16 residues. Per germline, CDR1 SGHNT and CDR2 YYREEE (reference sequence). Here the CDR3 reads CASRPTGRTDSYEQYF. DNA for the CDR3: TGTGCCAGCAGGCCTACCGGGAGGACTGATTCCTACGAGCAGTACTTC.

The V and J genes are TRBV5-1 and TRBJ2-2, with a tentative D call TRBD1 (5 bases). Trimming removed 7 bases from V and 4 bases from J, with 8 bases in between. Germline-derived CDR1 and CDR2 are SGHRS and YFSETQ. The CDR3 has 12 residues. CDR3 in amino acids: CASSRGTGELFF. The CDR3 nucleotides are TGCGCCAGCTCAAGGGGCACCGGGGAGCTGTTTTTT.

This rearrangement joins TRBV2 to TRBJ1-5, with D possibly matching TRBD1 (6 bases). Germline V lookup: CDR1 SNHLY, CDR2 FYNNEI. The CDR3 is made up of 15 amino acids. With 5 bases removed from V and 4 bases from J, the gap between germline ends came to 15 bases. The CDR3 coding sequence is TGTGCCAGCAGTACTACGTCAGGGGAGAATCAGCCCCAGCATTTT. Its protein product is CASSTTSGENQPQHF.

The chain uses TRBV2 and TRBJ2-2, with TRBD1 matching 7 bases. The CDR3 runs 14 residues. After removal of 5 bases from V and 3 bases from J, the junction contained 3 bases not matched to a gene. In germline, CDR1 is SNHLY, CDR2 FYNNEI. CDR3 sequence: CASSRQGHTGELFF. The CDR3 nucleotides read TGTGCCAGCAGTCGACAGGGACACACCGGGGAGCTGTTTTTT.

The chain has TRBV18 and TRBJ2-1, with 8 bases that match TRBD2. The germline gives CDR1 KGHSH, CDR2 LQKENI. There are 16 residues in the CDR3. With V trimmed by 5 bases and J by 0 bases, 6 bases remained unmatched. Here the CDR3 DNA reads TGTGCCAGCTCATCCAGTCGGGGGGGCTCCTACAATGAGCAGTTCTTC. This encodes CASSSSRGGSYNEQFF.

V and J are TRBV7-2 and TRBJ1-2; 9 bases fit TRBD1. Germline-derived CDR1 and CDR2 are SGHTA and FQGNSA. This CDR3 has 16 residues. V dropped 0 bases and J dropped 4; count of bases not matched to a gene: 6. CDR3 in DNA: TGTGCCAGCAGCTTAGCCTGGGACAGGGTGGCCTATGGCTACACCTTC. This gives the protein CASSLAWDRVAYGYTF.

In this sample, this clone turned up a few times. The CDR3 sequence: CASSLWAQGDRYGYTF. Written as DNA, the CDR3 is TGTGCCAGCAGTTTATGGGCCCAAGGGGATAGATATGGCTACACCTTC. V usage is TRBV27 and J usage is TRBJ1-2, with D maybe TRBD1 (5 bases). V dropped 1 base and J dropped 5 bases, with 17 bases sitting between them. Germline V gene sequence: CDR1 MNHEY, CDR2 SMNVEV (reference sequence). The CDR3 totals 16 residues.

CDR3 sequence: CASSLLGGLNTDTQYF. DNA of the CDR3: TGTGCCAGCAGCTTGCTGGGTGGACTTAACACAGATACGCAGTATTTT. The V gene is TRBV5-8, the J gene TRBJ2-3, with D possibly being TRBD2 (5 bases). The CDR3 is 16 amino acids. Germline V gene sequence: CDR1 SGHTS, CDR2 YDEGEE. Between the trimmed V and J ends, which lost 1 base and 2 bases, there was a span of 14 bases.

This chain connects TRBV10-3 to TRBJ2-7, with D possibly matching TRBD2 (5 bases). Germline CDR1 is ENHRY and CDR2 is SYGVKD. V lost 7 bases, J lost 0 bases, and 10 bases lay in between. The CDR3 is 13 residues long. Here the CDR3 DNA reads TGTGCCATCACCCGGGGAAACTCCTACGAGCAGTACTTC. Translating it yields CAITRGNSYEQYF.

The V gene is TRBV4-2, the J gene TRBJ2-7; TRBD2 agrees at 8 bases. The germline CDR1 and CDR2 sequences are LGHNA and YNFKEQ. The CDR3 extends over 18 amino acids. V trimming: 1 base; J trimming: 7 bases; junction bases outside the gene matches: 18. CDR3 amino acids: CASSQARITSGALREQYF. For the CDR3, the DNA is TGTGCCAGCAGCCAAGCGAGAATCACTAGCGGAGCACTACGAGAGCAGTACTTC.

The chain couples TRBV13 to TRBJ1-4, with 10 bases lining up with TRBD1. V trimming: 5 bases; J trimming: 2 bases; junction bases outside the gene matches: 2. This CDR3 contains 15 residues. Germline V CDR1 and CDR2: PRHDT, FYEKMQ (reference sequence). The DNA for the CDR3 is TGTGCCAGCAGCGAGGACAGGGGGACTAATGAAAAACTGTTTTTT. Protein product: CASSEDRGTNEKLFF. Full variable domain (missing parts from reference TRBV13 and TRBJ1-4): AAGVIQSPRHLIKEKRETATLKCYPIPRHDTVYWYQQGPGQDPQFLISFYEKMQSDKGSIPDRFSAQQFSDYHSELNMSSLELGDSALYFCASSEDRGTNEKLFFGSGTQLSVL.

The chain carries TRBV10-1 and TRBJ1-4; TRBD1 is a possible D gene (5 bases). Germline V gene data show CDR1 as WNHNN and CDR2 as SYGVQD (reference sequence). This CDR3 spans 15 amino acids. The V end was cut by 0 bases, the J end by 6 bases, with 11 bases between. The CDR3 spells CASSESGGSDEKLFF. The CDR3 nucleotides are TGCGCCAGCAGTGAGTCGGGGGGAAGCGATGAAAAACTGTTTTTT.